The 19 T cell receptor beta chains given below trace back to one sample, sequenced in a study of cytomegalovirus exposure and HLA in healthy donors. Vbeta (60) and Jbeta (13) primers were used in the PCR. TCRdb keeps only in-frame clones here, not all; method: immunoSEQ multiplex PCR. Altogether about 150,000 clones are present, 75% to 85% being singletons, with the ten largest covering 3.5%. The sequenced sample consisted of PBMCs. Every receptor here comes from a human donor in good health.

V and J are TRBV30 and TRBJ1-6; the D is unclear. V gave up 4 bases and J gave up 4 bases, with 8 bases separating them. This CDR3 has 13 amino acids. Germline CDR1 is GTSNPN and CDR2 is SVGIG (reference sequence). CDR3: CAWTETYNSPLHF. DNA of the CDR3: TGTGCCTGGACTGAAACATATAATTCACCCCTCCACTTT.

This clone showed up just a few times. This chain joins TRBV19 and TRBJ1-6; no clear D. Trimming removed 3 bases at V and 10 bases at J, with 10 bases between. CDR1 and CDR2 (germline): LNHDA, SQIVND (reference sequence). The CDR3 runs to 13 residues. The CDR3: CASSMSRYSPLHF. The CDR3 DNA sequence: TGTGCCAGTAGTATGTCCAGGTACTCACCCCTCCACTTT. Together with reference TRBV19 and TRBJ1-6, the CDR3 gives the full variable domain: DGGITQSPKYLFRKEGQNVTLSCEQNLNHDAMYWYRQDPGQGLRLIYYSQIVNDFQKGDIAEGYSVSREKKESFPLTVTSAQKNPTAFYLCASSMSRYSPLHFGNGTRLTVT.

CDR3 amino acids: CATSSLNPGLRDTQYF. The CDR3 coding sequence is TGTGCCACCAGCAGTCTGAACCCGGGACTACGAGATACGCAGTATTTT. The chain is built from TRBV15 and TRBJ2-3, with 7 nucleotides matching TRBD2. This CDR3 is built from 16 residues. Germline V gives CDR1 LNHNV, CDR2 YYDKDF (reference sequence). After removal of 3 bases from V and 5 bases from J, the junction contained 11 bases not matched to a gene. The variable domain in full, with the rest retrieved from reference TRBV15 and TRBJ2-3, is DAMVIQNPRYQVTQFGKPVTLSCSQTLNHNVMYWYQQKSSQAPKLLFHYYDKDFNNEADTPDNFQSRRPNTSFCFLDIRSPGLGDTAMYLCATSSLNPGLRDTQYFGPGTRLTVL.

The rearrangement links TRBV30 to TRBJ2-5; tentatively, D is TRBD2 (6 bases). The CDR3 is 13 amino acids. CDR1 and CDR2 from the germline V gene are GTSNPN and SVGIG (reference sequence). The CDR3 loop reads CAPDRERLETQYF. The CDR3 DNA sequence: TGTGCACCCGACCGGGAGAGACTGGAGACCCAGTACTTC. The variable domain in full, with the rest retrieved from reference TRBV30 and TRBJ2-5, is SQTIHQWPATLVQPVGSPLSLECTVEGTSNPNLYWYRQAAGRGLQLLFYSVGIGQISSEVPQNLSASRPQDRQFILSSKKLLLSDSGFYLCAPDRERLETQYFGPGTRLLVL.

This chain uses TRBV19 with TRBJ1-1, with a tentative D call TRBD1 (5 bases). Germline loops: CDR1 LNHDA, CDR2 SQIVND (reference sequence). Trimming left V 6 bases short and J 5 bases short, with 16 bases between. The CDR3 runs 14 residues. The CDR3 protein is CASRGAPKGTEAFF. In nucleotides, the CDR3 is TGTGCCAGTAGAGGGGCGCCAAAGGGGACTGAAGCTTTCTTT.

The V gene is TRBV7-8, the J gene TRBJ2-7; D ambiguous. CDR1 SGHVS and CDR2 FQNEAQ come from the germline V gene. The CDR3 runs 16 residues. The V and J ends lost 5 bases and 3 bases respectively, with 20 bases between them. CDR3 DNA sequence: TGTGCCAGCAGCAAGCGACGGGTGACTCCACACTACGAGCAGTACTTC. Translating gives CASSKRRVTPHYEQYF.

This clone was seen just once. CDR3 bases: TGCGCCAGCAGCTTGGTATTCGGACAGGGTCTAAGAGATACGCAGTATTTT. It encodes CASSLVFGQGLRDTQYF. This chain joins TRBV5-1 and TRBJ2-3; 8 nucleotides agree with TRBD1. The CDR3 loop spans 17 amino acids. Per germline, CDR1 SGHRS and CDR2 YFSETQ. The V gene end was trimmed by 0 bases and the J gene end by 5 bases; junction bases not matched to a gene: 11.

This clone was found a few times. The rearrangement joins TRBV2 to TRBJ1-5; 9 bases align to TRBD1. Trimming at V came to 2 bases and at J to 6 bases, leaving 5 bases not matched to a gene. This CDR3 contains 15 residues. Germline V gene sequence: CDR1 SNHLY, CDR2 FYNNEI. The CDR3 region has the DNA TGTGCCAGCAGTGAAAAGACAGGGGGTGTTCAGCCCCAGCATTTT. As protein: CASSEKTGGVQPQHF.

The chain uses TRBV6-1 and TRBJ1-2, with D possibly TRBD1 on 5 matching bases. The length of the CDR3 is 15 residues. Germline CDR1 and CDR2: MNHNS and SASEGT. The V gene lost 7 bases and the J gene lost 2 bases, with 17 bases spanning the gap. CDR3 in amino acids: CASTREGARNYGYTF. The CDR3 nucleotides are TGTGCCAGCACCCGAGAAGGGGCGCGGAACTATGGCTACACCTTC.

The gene calls are TRBV5-1 and TRBJ1-2; D gene uncertain. The ends were cut back, 4 bases at V and 1 base at J, with 8 bases in the middle. The CDR3 totals 13 residues. The germline V gene encodes CDR1 SGHRS and CDR2 YFSETQ. The chain's CDR3 is CASSPGDNYGYTF. CDR3 nucleotides: TGCGCCAGCAGCCCGGGAGATAACTATGGCTACACCTTC.

The chain carries TRBV19 and TRBJ1-5; D gene unclear. Germline V lookup: CDR1 LNHDA, CDR2 SQIVND (reference sequence). The CDR3 is 13 amino acids. The V and J ends lost 6 bases and 7 bases respectively, with 13 bases between them. The CDR3 loop is CASSPARGQPQHF. CDR3 DNA: TGTGCCAGTAGCCCCGCCCGGGGACAGCCCCAGCATTTT.

The table lists this clone with a few counts. The chain recombines TRBV7-9 with TRBJ2-1, with D perhaps TRBD2 (5 bases). Trimming pared 11 bases from V and 7 bases from J, leaving 9 bases between. The germline V gene encodes CDR1 SEHNR and CDR2 FQNEAQ (reference sequence). The CDR3 consists of 10 residues. CDR3 nucleotides: TGTGCCTTCACTAGTAATGAGCAGTTCTTC. Its protein is CAFTSNEQFF.

A word on this clone: The same CDR3 arises from other DNA sequences in this sample as well. This rearrangement joins TRBV6-5 to TRBJ1-3; 8 positions agree with TRBD1. With 6 bases clipped from V and 4 bases from J, the junction kept 5 bases outside the gene matches. Germline CDR1 MNHEY, CDR2 SVGAGI. CDR3 length: 14 residues. CDR3 in amino acids: CASSRRDRGNTIYF. CDR3 nucleotides: TGTGCCAGCAGCCGCCGGGACAGGGGAAACACCATATATTTT.

The chain uses TRBV7-8 and TRBJ2-7, with 9 bases lining up with TRBD2. Per germline, CDR1 SGHVS and CDR2 FQNEAQ. This CDR3 is built from 15 residues. Trimming cost V 1 base and J 6 bases; bases outside gene matches: 7. The chain's CDR3 is CASSLGGGRATEQYF. The CDR3 DNA is TGTGCCAGCAGCTTAGGGGGCGGGAGGGCCACCGAGCAGTACTTC.

This clone has more than one count but fewer than ten. This chain connects TRBV6-5 to TRBJ2-4; 10 positions agree with TRBD2. Trimming cost V 5 bases and J 9 bases; bases outside gene matches: 10. The CDR3 is 15 amino acids. Germline lookup yields CDR1 MNHEY and CDR2 SVGAGI. The DNA of the CDR3 is TGTGCCAGCAGTGGAACCAGCGGGGGGGCAGGCATTCAGTACTTC. Translating it yields CASSGTSGGAGIQYF.

This clone was seen only once. The chain couples TRBV10-2 to TRBJ2-3; the D gene is possibly TRBD1 (5 bases). The CDR3 consists of 21 residues. In germline, CDR1 is WSHSY, CDR2 SAAADI. Deletions cut 0 bases from V and 4 bases from J, with 29 bases between. CDR3: CASSESPGRITGSPESDTQYF. CDR3 in DNA: TGCGCCAGCAGTGAGTCCCCAGGACGGATAACAGGTAGCCCCGAGTCAGATACGCAGTATTTT.

The rearrangement links TRBV2 to TRBJ2-7; maybe TRBD2 (6 bases). Trimming removed 6 bases from V and 2 bases from J, with 17 bases in between. This CDR3 has 15 amino acids. The germline CDR1 and CDR2 sequences are SNHLY and FYNNEI. The CDR3 reads CASRARDLRAYEQYF. CDR3 in DNA: TGTGCCAGCAGAGCCCGGGACTTAAGAGCCTACGAGCAGTACTTC.

The V and J genes are TRBV11-1 and TRBJ2-2, with 7 bases aligning to TRBD1. This CDR3 comprises 16 residues. CDR1 and CDR2 from the germline V gene are SGHAT and FQDESV (reference sequence). V lost 4 bases, J lost 4 bases, and 9 bases stayed unmatched. As DNA, the CDR3 is TGTGCCAGCAGCTGGGGACAGCCAAGACTCACCGGGGAGCTGTTTTTT. Translated, it gives CASSWGQPRLTGELFF.

V is TRBV30 and J is TRBJ2-7, with 11 bases identical to TRBD2. J gave up 6 bases and V 5 bases, and 0 bases lay outside the gene matches. The CDR3 runs 11 residues. Germline V gene lookup returns CDR1 GTSNPN and CDR2 SVGIG (reference sequence). This CDR3 reads CAWGLAGEQYF. The DNA for the CDR3 is TGTGCCTGGGGACTAGCGGGCGAGCAGTACTTC.